Sequencing of this TCR beta chain was carried out in a study of blood T cell repertoires in COVID-19. As for the study in general: Acute-phase and convalescent COVID-19 samples originated in the United States, Italy and Spain.

This CDR3 comprises 11 residues. V lost 5 bases and J lost 15; bases outside the gene matches: 6. Germline lookup yields CDR1 SGHNT and CDR2 YENEEA. Per the authors' pipeline: Reference gene primer amplification yielded estimated nucleated cell counts. Assay used: immunoSEQ multiplex PCR; TCRdb lists only in-frame clones, some missing. The DNA gave D and trimming, while V, J and clone size come from that table. Of about 300,000 clones in the sample, around 84% were seen once. The receptor's source is a man in his thirties or forties who had recovered from COVID-19. This chain uses TRBV11-3 with TRBJ2-1, with TRBD2 matching 8 bases. Sequencing input: PBMCs or T cells enriched from blood (not recorded which). The CDR3, as DNA: TGTGCCAGCAGCCAAGAGCGGGAGATGTTCTTC. It encodes CASSQEREMFF.